These 6 T cell receptor beta chains came from one sample sequenced in a study of blood T cell repertoires in COVID-19. TCRdb's copy holds only in-frame clones and misses some; the assay was immunoSEQ multiplex PCR. The table shows just under 150,000 clones, with about four fifths occurring only once. The specimen sequenced was peripheral blood. The receptors shown here come from a human donor in a cohort sampled during active COVID-19.

The V gene is TRBV7-3, the J gene TRBJ2-3; D unclear. Trimming stripped 5 bases from V and 3 bases from J, with 6 bases between. CDR3 length equals 12 residues. CDR1 and CDR2 (germline): SGHTA, FQGTGA. The chain's CDR3 is CASSPNTDTQYF. CDR3 in DNA: TGTGCCAGCAGCCCAAATACAGATACGCAGTATTTT.

This chain connects TRBV19 to TRBJ1-4, with TRBD1 matching 10 bases. CDR1 and CDR2 from the germline V gene are LNHDA and SQIVND (reference sequence). The CDR3 loop spans 18 amino acids. After removal of 6 bases from V and 3 bases from J, the junction contained 13 bases not matched to a gene. CDR3 sequence (DNA): TGTGCCAGTAGCTCCCGGTGGACAGGGGGACTTTCTAATGAAAAACTGTTTTTT. Translation gives CASSSRWTGGLSNEKLFF.

This chain uses TRBV12-5 with TRBJ2-1; TRBD1 matches at 10 bases. This CDR3 has 16 amino acids. The germline CDR1 and CDR2 sequences are LGHNT and FRNRAP. V gave up 0 bases and J gave up 9 bases; unmatched junction bases: 8. The CDR3 sequence is CASGLVAGQGRREQFF. CDR3 nucleotides: TGTGCTAGTGGTTTGGTAGCGGGACAGGGGAGACGTGAGCAGTTCTTC.

Comments on this clone: Other DNA sequences in this sample translate to the same CDR3. The chain is built from TRBV5-5 and TRBJ2-5, with 8 nucleotides matching TRBD2. The junction had 8 bases not matched to a gene; V was cut back by 6 bases and J by 1 base. The CDR3 covers 15 residues. Germline V CDR1 and CDR2: SGHKS, YYEKEE (reference sequence). The chain's CDR3 is CASNLRLAPQETQYF. The CDR3 DNA follows: TGTGCCAGCAACCTAAGACTAGCGCCCCAAGAGACCCAGTACTTC.

This chain joins TRBV9 and TRBJ2-3; 8 bases fit TRBD2. CDR1 is SGDLS, CDR2 YYNGEE, per germline. J lost 6 bases, V lost 1 base, and 7 bases had no gene match. The CDR3 is 15 residues long. CDR3 DNA sequence: TGTGCCAGCAGCGTAATGGGGACTAGTCCGGATACGCAGTATTTT. This gives the protein CASSVMGTSPDTQYF.

This clone showed up many times. The V and J genes are TRBV28 and TRBJ1-2; D not resolved. The germline V gene has CDR1 MDHEN and CDR2 SYDVKM. The CDR3 covers 12 residues. V lost 4 bases to trimming and J lost 6 bases, with 9 bases between them. CDR3 DNA: TGTGCCAGCAGTTGGACTGAGAATGGCTACACCTTC. Translation gives CASSWTENGYTF.